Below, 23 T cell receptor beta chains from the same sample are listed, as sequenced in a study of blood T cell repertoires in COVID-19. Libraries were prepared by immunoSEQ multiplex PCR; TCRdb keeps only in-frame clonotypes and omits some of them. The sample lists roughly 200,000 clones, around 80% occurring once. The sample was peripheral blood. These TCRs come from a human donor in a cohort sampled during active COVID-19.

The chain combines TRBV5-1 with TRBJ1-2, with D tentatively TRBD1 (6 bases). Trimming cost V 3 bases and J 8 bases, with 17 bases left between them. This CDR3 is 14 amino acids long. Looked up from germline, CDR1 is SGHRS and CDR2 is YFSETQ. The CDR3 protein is CASSSDPGVGGYTF. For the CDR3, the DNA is TGCGCCAGCAGCTCAGATCCAGGGGTGGGGGGCTACACCTTC.

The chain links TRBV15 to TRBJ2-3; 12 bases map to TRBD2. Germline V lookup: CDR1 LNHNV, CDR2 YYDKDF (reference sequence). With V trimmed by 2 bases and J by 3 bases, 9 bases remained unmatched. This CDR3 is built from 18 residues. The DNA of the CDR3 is TGTGCCACCAGCAGATCTGTGCTAGCGGGAGGGAGTACAGATACGCAGTATTTT. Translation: CATSRSVLAGGSTDTQYF.

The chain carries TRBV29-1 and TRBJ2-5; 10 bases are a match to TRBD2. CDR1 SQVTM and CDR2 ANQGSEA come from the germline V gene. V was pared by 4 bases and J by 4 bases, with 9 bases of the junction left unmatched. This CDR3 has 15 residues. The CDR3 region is CSVVSSGSNLETQYF. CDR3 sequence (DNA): TGCAGCGTTGTATCTAGCGGGAGTAATCTAGAGACCCAGTACTTC.

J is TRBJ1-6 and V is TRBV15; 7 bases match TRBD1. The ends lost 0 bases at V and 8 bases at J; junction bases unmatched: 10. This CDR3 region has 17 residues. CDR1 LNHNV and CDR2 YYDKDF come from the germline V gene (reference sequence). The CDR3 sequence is CATSRDSGTASDSPLHF. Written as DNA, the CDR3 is TGTGCCACCAGCAGAGATAGTGGGACAGCCTCCGATTCACCCCTCCACTTT.

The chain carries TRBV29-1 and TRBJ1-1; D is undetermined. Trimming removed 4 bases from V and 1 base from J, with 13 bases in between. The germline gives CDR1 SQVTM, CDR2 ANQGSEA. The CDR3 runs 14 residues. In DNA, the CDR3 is TGCAGCGTTGCGTCGCCGCGGGGGAACACTGAAGCTTTCTTT. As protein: CSVASPRGNTEAFF.

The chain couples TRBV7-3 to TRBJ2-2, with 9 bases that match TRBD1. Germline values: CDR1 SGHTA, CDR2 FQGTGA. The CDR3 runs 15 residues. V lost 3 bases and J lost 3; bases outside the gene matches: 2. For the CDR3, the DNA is TGTGCCAGCAGCTTTGGGACAGGGTACACCGGGGAGCTGTTTTTT. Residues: CASSFGTGYTGELFF.

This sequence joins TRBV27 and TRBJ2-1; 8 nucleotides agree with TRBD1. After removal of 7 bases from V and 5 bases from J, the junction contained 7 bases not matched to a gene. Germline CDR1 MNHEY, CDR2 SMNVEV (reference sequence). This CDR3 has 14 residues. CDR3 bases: TGTGCCAGCATCGACAGGGGAAATGACAATGAGCAGTTCTTC. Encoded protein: CASIDRGNDNEQFF.

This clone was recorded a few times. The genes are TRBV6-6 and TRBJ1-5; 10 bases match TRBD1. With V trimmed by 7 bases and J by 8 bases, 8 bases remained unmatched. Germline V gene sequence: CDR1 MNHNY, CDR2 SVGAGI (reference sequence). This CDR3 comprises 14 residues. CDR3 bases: TGTGCCAGCATTCCGGGGACAGGGGTTAAGCCCCAGCATTTT. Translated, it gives CASIPGTGVKPQHF.

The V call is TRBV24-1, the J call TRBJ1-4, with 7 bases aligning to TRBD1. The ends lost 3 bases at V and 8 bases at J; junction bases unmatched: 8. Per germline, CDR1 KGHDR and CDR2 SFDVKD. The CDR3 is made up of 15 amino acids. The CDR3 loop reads CATSDPRDSKEKLFF. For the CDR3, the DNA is TGTGCCACCAGTGATCCTCGGGACAGCAAGGAAAAACTGTTTTTT.

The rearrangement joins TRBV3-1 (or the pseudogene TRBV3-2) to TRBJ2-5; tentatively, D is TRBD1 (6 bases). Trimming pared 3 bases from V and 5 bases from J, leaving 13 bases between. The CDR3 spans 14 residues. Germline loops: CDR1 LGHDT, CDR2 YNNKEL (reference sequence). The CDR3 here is CASSHNRVRETQYF. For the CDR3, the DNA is TGTGCCAGCAGCCATAACAGGGTTCGGGAGACCCAGTACTTC.

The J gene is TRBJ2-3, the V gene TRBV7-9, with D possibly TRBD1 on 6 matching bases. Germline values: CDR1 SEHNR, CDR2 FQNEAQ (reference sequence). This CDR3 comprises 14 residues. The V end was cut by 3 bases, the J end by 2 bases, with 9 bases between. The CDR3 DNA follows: TGTGCCAGCAGCTTGGGACACTCCACAGATACGCAGTATTTT. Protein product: CASSLGHSTDTQYF.

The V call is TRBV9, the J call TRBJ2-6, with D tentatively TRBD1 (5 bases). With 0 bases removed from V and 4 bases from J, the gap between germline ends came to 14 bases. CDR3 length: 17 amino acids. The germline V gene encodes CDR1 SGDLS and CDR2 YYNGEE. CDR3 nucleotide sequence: TGTGCCAGCAGCGTAGCTACTCAGGGTGGCGGGGCCAACGTCCTGACTTTC. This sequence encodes CASSVATQGGGANVLTF.

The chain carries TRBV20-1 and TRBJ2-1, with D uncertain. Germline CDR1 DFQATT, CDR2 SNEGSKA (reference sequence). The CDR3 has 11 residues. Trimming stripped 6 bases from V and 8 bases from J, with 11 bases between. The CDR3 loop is CSAAAPHEQFF. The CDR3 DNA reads TGCAGTGCCGCGGCCCCGCATGAGCAGTTCTTC.

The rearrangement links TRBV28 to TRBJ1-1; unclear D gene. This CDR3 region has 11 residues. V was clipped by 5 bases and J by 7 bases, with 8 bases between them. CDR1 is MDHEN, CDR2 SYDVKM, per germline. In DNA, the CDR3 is TGTGCCAGCAGTCTGACACGTGAAGCTTTCTTT. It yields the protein CASSLTREAFF. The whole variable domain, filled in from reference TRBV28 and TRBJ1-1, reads DVKVTQSSRYLVKRTGEKVFLECVQDMDHENMFWYRQDPGLGLRLIYFSYDVKMKEKGDIPEGYSVSREKKERFSLILESASTNQTSMYLCASSLTREAFFGQGTRLTVV.

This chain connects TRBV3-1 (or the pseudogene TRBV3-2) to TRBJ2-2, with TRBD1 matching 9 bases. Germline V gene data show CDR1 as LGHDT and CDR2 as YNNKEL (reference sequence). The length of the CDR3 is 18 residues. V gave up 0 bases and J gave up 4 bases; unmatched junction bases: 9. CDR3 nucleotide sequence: TGTGCCAGCAGCCAAGAGCACAGGGGGCCAGATTCCACCGGGGAGCTGTTTTTT. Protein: CASSQEHRGPDSTGELFF.

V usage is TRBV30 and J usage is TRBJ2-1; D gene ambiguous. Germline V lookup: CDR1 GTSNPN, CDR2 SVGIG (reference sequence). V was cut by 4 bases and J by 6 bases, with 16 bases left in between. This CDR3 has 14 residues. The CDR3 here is CAWMESATFNEQFF. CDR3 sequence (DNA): TGTGCCTGGATGGAGAGTGCGACCTTCAATGAGCAGTTCTTC.

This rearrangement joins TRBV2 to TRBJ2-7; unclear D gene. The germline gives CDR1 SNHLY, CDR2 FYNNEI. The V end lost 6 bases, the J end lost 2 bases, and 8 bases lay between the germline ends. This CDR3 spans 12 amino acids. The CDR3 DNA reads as TGTGCCAGCAGGCAGGATGCCTACGAGCAGTACTTC. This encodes CASRQDAYEQYF.

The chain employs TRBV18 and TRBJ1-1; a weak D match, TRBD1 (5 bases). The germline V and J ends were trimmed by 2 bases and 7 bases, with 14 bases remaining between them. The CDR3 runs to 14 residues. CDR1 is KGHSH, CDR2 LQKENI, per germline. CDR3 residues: CASSPGRGVFEAFF. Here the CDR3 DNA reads TGTGCCAGCTCACCAGGAAGGGGCGTTTTTGAAGCTTTCTTT.

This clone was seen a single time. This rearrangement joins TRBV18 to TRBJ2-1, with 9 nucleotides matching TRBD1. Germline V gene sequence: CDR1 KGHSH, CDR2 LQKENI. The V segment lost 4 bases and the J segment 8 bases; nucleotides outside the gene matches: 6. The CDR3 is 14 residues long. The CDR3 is CASSRIRQGDEQFF. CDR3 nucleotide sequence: TGTGCCAGCTCACGGATTAGACAGGGGGATGAGCAGTTCTTC.

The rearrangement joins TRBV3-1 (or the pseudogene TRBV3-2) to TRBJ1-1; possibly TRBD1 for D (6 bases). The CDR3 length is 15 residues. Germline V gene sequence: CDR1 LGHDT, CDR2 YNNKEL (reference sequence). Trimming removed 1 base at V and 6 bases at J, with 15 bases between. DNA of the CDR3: TGTGCCAGCAGCCAAGTCTTAGGTGCAGGGGCTGAAGCTTTCTTT. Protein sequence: CASSQVLGAGAEAFF.

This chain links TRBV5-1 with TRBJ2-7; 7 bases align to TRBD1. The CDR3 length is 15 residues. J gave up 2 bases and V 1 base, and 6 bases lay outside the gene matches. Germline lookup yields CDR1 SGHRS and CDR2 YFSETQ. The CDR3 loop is CASSLSQGVAYEQYF. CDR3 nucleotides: TGCGCCAGCAGCTTGTCGCAGGGGGTTGCCTACGAGCAGTACTTC. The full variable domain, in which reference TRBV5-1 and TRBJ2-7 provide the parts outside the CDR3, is KAGVTQTPRYLIKTRGQQVTLSCSPISGHRSVSWYQQTPGQGLQFLFEYFSETQRNKGNFPGRFSGRQFSNSRSEMNVSTLELGDSALYLCASSLSQGVAYEQYFGPGTRLTVT.

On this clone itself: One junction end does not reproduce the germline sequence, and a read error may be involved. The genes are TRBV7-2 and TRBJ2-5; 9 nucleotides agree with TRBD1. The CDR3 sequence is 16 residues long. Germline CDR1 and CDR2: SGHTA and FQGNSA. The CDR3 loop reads CVSSLDPQGTGETQYF. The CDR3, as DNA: TGTGTCAGCAGCTTGGATCCACAGGGGACAGGGGAGACCCAGTACTTC.

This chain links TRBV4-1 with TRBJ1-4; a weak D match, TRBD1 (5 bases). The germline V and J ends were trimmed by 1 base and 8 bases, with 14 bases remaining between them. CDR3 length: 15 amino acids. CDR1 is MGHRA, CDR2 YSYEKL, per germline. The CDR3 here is CASSQAGGSGEKLFF. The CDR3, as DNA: TGCGCCAGCAGCCAAGCGGGGGGGTCGGGGGAAAAACTGTTTTTT.